A single sample is the source of the 31 T cell receptor beta chains below, sequenced in a study of OX40 agonist ivuxolimab in advanced cancers. Assay: immunoSEQ multiplex PCR; the TCRdb copy retains only in-frame clones and omits some. The table includes around 18,000 clones, 55% to 80% detected once. The sample consisted of CD4+ or CD8+ T cells sorted from blood, taken in a trial of the OX40 agonist ivuxolimab. These receptors were collected from an adult with an advanced solid tumor such as melanoma, head and neck, liver or kidney cancer.

This chain connects TRBV27 to TRBJ2-3; TRBD1 matches at 12 bases. The CDR3 covers 19 residues. V was clipped by 5 bases and J by 5 bases; unmatched bases: 17. Germline V gene sequence: CDR1 MNHEY, CDR2 SMNVEV (reference sequence). The CDR3 reads CASSQFYDPGQGARDTQYF. For the CDR3, the DNA is TGTGCCAGCAGTCAGTTTTACGATCCGGGACAGGGGGCGAGAGATACGCAGTATTTT.

This clone was seen a few times. J is TRBJ2-3 and V is TRBV7-9; D not resolved. Trimming cost V 1 base and J 4 bases, with 6 bases left between them. From germline, CDR1 is SEHNR and CDR2 FQNEAQ (reference sequence). The CDR3 totals 13 residues. CDR3 protein: CASSLVPPDTQYF. The CDR3 DNA follows: TGTGCCAGCAGCTTAGTCCCCCCAGATACGCAGTATTTT.

The chain employs TRBV4-1 and TRBJ1-3; a weak D match, TRBD1 (5 bases). CDR3 length: 16 amino acids. V gave up 0 bases and J gave up 4 bases, with 13 bases separating them. Germline V gene data show CDR1 as MGHRA and CDR2 as YSYEKL. As DNA, the CDR3 is TGCGCCAGCAGCCAAGATGGCCGGGGCACGGGAAACACCATATATTTT. It codes for CASSQDGRGTGNTIYF.

This chain connects TRBV7-9 to TRBJ2-3; D is uncertain. Looked up from germline, CDR1 is SEHNR and CDR2 is FQNEAQ (reference sequence). Trimming cost V 1 base and J 6 bases, with 17 bases left between them. The length of the CDR3 is 16 residues. In DNA form, the CDR3 reads TGTGCCAGCAGCTTAGAGATCGGACGCCCGCGGGATACGCAGTATTTT. As protein: CASSLEIGRPRDTQYF.

By share, this clone counts as medium-sized. The chain employs TRBV19 and TRBJ2-2; D uncertain. Germline CDR1 reads LNHDA; CDR2 reads SQIVND (reference sequence). CDR3 length: 12 residues. Trimming stripped 1 base from V and 10 bases from J, with 7 bases between. The CDR3 reads CASSIGGLELFF. Here the CDR3 DNA reads TGTGCCAGTAGTATAGGGGGTTTGGAGCTGTTTTTT. Combining the CDR3 with reference TRBV19 and TRBJ2-2 gives the whole variable domain DGGITQSPKYLFRKEGQNVTLSCEQNLNHDAMYWYRQDPGQGLRLIYYSQIVNDFQKGDIAEGYSVSREKKESFPLTVTSAQKNPTAFYLCASSIGGLELFFGEGSRLTVL.

The chain uses TRBV6-5 and TRBJ2-7; D is undetermined. The germline V gene encodes CDR1 MNHEY and CDR2 SVGAGI. V dropped 7 bases and J dropped 3 bases, with 4 bases sitting between them. This CDR3 is 10 amino acids long. CDR3 amino acids: CASKDYEQYF. The CDR3 nucleotides read TGTGCCAGCAAAGACTACGAGCAGTACTTC.

This chain links TRBV4-1 with TRBJ1-5; no reliable D call. Trimming cost V 0 bases and J 3 bases, with 9 bases left between them. CDR1 and CDR2 (germline): MGHRA, YSYEKL. This CDR3 is 15 amino acids long. CDR3 coding DNA: TGCGCCAGCAGCCAAGATACGAGTTACAATCAGCCCCAGCATTTT. Translating gives CASSQDTSYNQPQHF.

A remark on this clone: The junction and the germline gene differ at one end; a read error may be behind it. V gene TRBV11-2 combines with J gene TRBJ1-2, with no clear D. The CDR3 contains 11 residues. Germline values: CDR1 SGHAT, CDR2 FQNNGV. CDR3 residues: CASSYMDGYTF. The CDR3 region has the DNA TGCGCCAGCAGCTACATGGATGGCTACACCTTC.

This chain connects TRBV19 to TRBJ1-1; D possibly corresponds to TRBD1 (6 bases). Trimming shortened V by 1 base and J by 8 bases, and 11 bases separated the two germline ends. This CDR3 contains 13 residues. Germline-derived CDR1 and CDR2 are LNHDA and SQIVND (reference sequence). CDR3 residues: CASSIVGAKEAFF. The CDR3 coding sequence is TGTGCCAGTAGTATAGTGGGGGCGAAGGAAGCTTTCTTT.

This clone came up once. This chain uses TRBV19 with TRBJ1-3; D is possibly TRBD1 (5 bases). This CDR3 is built from 14 residues. Trimming left V 5 bases short and J 2 bases short, with 10 bases between. Germline V gives CDR1 LNHDA, CDR2 SQIVND (reference sequence). CDR3 amino acids: CASSPGGAGNTIYF. The CDR3, as DNA: TGTGCCAGTAGTCCCGGGGGGGCTGGAAACACCATATATTTT. The whole variable domain, remainder taken from reference TRBV19 and TRBJ1-3, is DGGITQSPKYLFRKEGQNVTLSCEQNLNHDAMYWYRQDPGQGLRLIYYSQIVNDFQKGDIAEGYSVSREKKESFPLTVTSAQKNPTAFYLCASSPGGAGNTIYFGEGSWLTVV.

The chain joins TRBV28 to TRBJ2-3; D might be TRBD2 (5 bases). V dropped 4 bases and J dropped 4 bases, with 9 bases sitting between them. The germline V gene encodes CDR1 MDHEN and CDR2 SYDVKM. This CDR3 is built from 13 residues. The CDR3 here is CASSSPGADTQYF. The CDR3 nucleotides read TGTGCCAGCAGTTCCCCCGGGGCAGATACGCAGTATTTT.

This clone was detected only once. V usage is TRBV5-1 and J usage is TRBJ2-2; D not certain. Germline V gives CDR1 SGHRS, CDR2 YFSETQ. Trimming removed 7 bases from V and 1 base from J, with 17 bases in between. The CDR3 runs 16 residues. CDR3 sequence: CASRFGWAENTGELFF. For the CDR3, the DNA is TGCGCCAGCCGATTCGGATGGGCAGAGAACACCGGGGAGCTGTTTTTT.

This clone came up a few times. J is TRBJ1-5 and V is TRBV19; tentatively, D is TRBD1 (5 bases). V gave up 5 bases and J gave up 7 bases, with 21 bases separating them. Per germline, CDR1 LNHDA and CDR2 SQIVND (reference sequence). There are 16 residues in the CDR3. CDR3 sequence: CASSPRIDRYRQPQHF. The CDR3, as DNA: TGTGCCAGTAGTCCCCGGATTGACAGATATAGACAGCCCCAGCATTTT.

This clone has more than one count but fewer than ten. V and J are TRBV4-1 and TRBJ2-1; D is undetermined. The germline gives CDR1 MGHRA, CDR2 YSYEKL. Trimming shortened V by 4 bases and J by 6 bases, and 10 bases separated the two germline ends. The CDR3 length is 13 residues. The chain's CDR3 is CASSLGPANEQFF. The CDR3 DNA reads TGCGCCAGCAGCCTCGGTCCCGCCAATGAGCAGTTCTTC.

This clone occurred once. The rearrangement links TRBV13 to TRBJ2-5; TRBD2 might be the D (5 bases). The end of the DNA is better explained by TRBJ2-7, so the J call may be wrong. CDR3 length: 15 amino acids. The germline V gene has CDR1 PRHDT and CDR2 FYEKMQ (reference sequence). CDR3 in amino acids: CASSLGGMGIHEQYF. As DNA, the CDR3 is TGTGCCAGCAGCTTAGGCGGGATGGGGATCCACGAGCAGTACTTC.

The rearrangement joins TRBV7-6 to TRBJ1-1, with D hard to call. V was cut by 2 bases and J by 4 bases, with 11 bases left in between. The CDR3 runs to 14 residues. Germline-derived CDR1 and CDR2 are SGHVS and FNYEAQ. The DNA for the CDR3 is TGTGCCAGCAGCTTACTATCGGTGGGCACTGAAGCTTTCTTT. It codes for CASSLLSVGTEAFF.

This clone was counted a few times. This rearrangement joins TRBV7-6 to TRBJ1-5; D perhaps matches TRBD1 (6 bases). The V and J ends lost 7 bases and 5 bases respectively, with 21 bases between them. The germline V gene encodes CDR1 SGHVS and CDR2 FNYEAQ. This CDR3 is built from 16 residues. The CDR3 DNA sequence: TGTGCCAGCACCGAAAGGGCGACAGGCAACCATCAGCCCCAGCATTTT. This codes for CASTERATGNHQPQHF.

The chain carries TRBV7-9 and TRBJ2-3, with 9 bases fitting TRBD2. The CDR3 is 16 residues long. V gave up 2 bases and J gave up 6 bases; unmatched junction bases: 9. Germline assignment: CDR1 SEHNR and CDR2 FQNEAQ (reference sequence). CDR3 DNA sequence: TGTGCCAGCAGCTTATTGATAGCGGGGGCCTTCGATACGCAGTATTTT. Translation: CASSLLIAGAFDTQYF.

By sample share, this clone is medium-sized. The V gene is TRBV4-1, the J gene TRBJ2-2, with TRBD1 matching over 8 bases. Germline CDR1 and CDR2: MGHRA and YSYEKL. The CDR3 contains 17 residues. Trimming at V came to 1 base and at J to 3 bases, leaving 7 bases not matched to a gene. The CDR3 protein is CASSQAFLTGDTGELFF. The CDR3 DNA follows: TGCGCCAGCAGCCAAGCCTTTTTGACAGGGGACACCGGGGAGCTGTTTTTT.

V gene TRBV29-1 combines with J gene TRBJ1-3, with D tentatively TRBD1 (5 bases). Trimming took 0 bases from V and 0 from J, leaving 12 bases between them. Germline CDR1 reads SQVTM; CDR2 reads ANQGSEA. This CDR3 has 16 amino acids. This CDR3 reads CSVEEGVRSSGNTIYF. The DNA for the CDR3 is TGCAGCGTTGAAGAAGGGGTCAGGAGCTCTGGAAACACCATATATTTT.

The rearrangement uses TRBV5-6 and TRBJ1-1, with a weak D call TRBD1 (5 bases). From germline, CDR1 is SGHDT and CDR2 YYEEEE. Trimming pared 4 bases from V and 1 base from J, leaving 14 bases between. The CDR3 loop spans 15 amino acids. The CDR3 reads CASSENRLWNTEAFF. DNA for the CDR3: TGTGCCAGCAGCGAAAACAGGTTGTGGAACACTGAAGCTTTCTTT.

The chain uses TRBV6-6 and TRBJ2-5; weak D call: TRBD1 (5 bases). V was clipped by 2 bases and J by 2 bases, with 9 bases between them. This CDR3 region has 14 residues. Germline V gene lookup returns CDR1 MNHNY and CDR2 SVGAGI (reference sequence). CDR3 DNA sequence: TGTGCCAGCAGTTACCAGGACAATCAAGAGACCCAGTACTTC. Translation: CASSYQDNQETQYF.

The V call is TRBV11-1, the J call TRBJ2-3; D remains unclear. With 4 bases removed from V and 5 bases from J, the gap between germline ends came to 7 bases. Germline CDR1 reads SGHAT; CDR2 reads FQDESV (reference sequence). The CDR3 totals 12 residues. For the CDR3, the DNA is TGTGCCAGCAGCTCGAATAGAGATACGCAGTATTTT. This codes for CASSSNRDTQYF.

The chain employs TRBV28 and TRBJ2-5; 10 bases line up with TRBD1. Unmatched junction bases numbered 9, after V lost 4 bases and J lost 4 bases. Per the germline V gene, CDR1 is MDHEN and CDR2 is SYDVKM. This CDR3 is built from 16 residues. DNA of the CDR3: TGTGCCAGCAGTTCGGTGACAGGGGGCGGGCGAGAGACCCAGTACTTC. Translating it yields CASSSVTGGGRETQYF.

This clone was seen only a few times. The chain uses TRBV7-9 and TRBJ1-1; D possibly corresponds to TRBD1 (6 bases). The CDR3 consists of 12 residues. CDR1 is SEHNR and CDR2 is FQNEAQ in the germline V gene (reference sequence). V lost 7 bases and J 5 bases, leaving 11 bases between the germline ends. CDR3 region: CASKQGNTEAFF. CDR3 sequence (DNA): TGTGCCAGCAAGCAGGGGAATACTGAAGCTTTCTTT.

The chain employs TRBV5-1 and TRBJ1-6, with TRBD1 as a possible D gene (6 bases). The length of the CDR3 is 14 residues. The V gene's germline CDR1 is SGHRS and CDR2 YFSETQ. Trimming removed 0 bases from V and 12 bases from J, with 13 bases in between. CDR3 coding DNA: TGCGCCAGCAGCTTGGCCCTAACAGGGCAACCCCTCCACTTT. Translation gives CASSLALTGQPLHF.

The gene calls are TRBV7-8 and TRBJ2-1; either TRBD1 or TRBD2 may fit D (5 bases each). Per the germline V gene, CDR1 is SGHVS and CDR2 is FQNEAQ. Trimming removed 3 bases at V and 0 bases at J, with 18 bases between. The CDR3 is made up of 18 amino acids. CDR3 residues: CASSLRGDPLSSYNEQFF. The CDR3 bases are TGTGCCAGCAGCTTGAGAGGGGACCCCTTAAGCTCCTACAATGAGCAGTTCTTC.

This chain uses TRBV6-5 with TRBJ1-6; weak D call: TRBD1 (6 bases). This CDR3 has 15 residues. V shed 0 bases and J shed 4 bases, with 7 bases lying between them. Germline V CDR1 and CDR2: MNHEY, SVGAGI. The CDR3 is CASSYSGAYNSPLHF. The CDR3 DNA sequence: TGTGCCAGCAGTTACTCGGGGGCATATAATTCACCCCTCCACTTT.

The genes are TRBV27 and TRBJ2-3; D is uncertain. This CDR3 contains 12 residues. Per the germline V gene, CDR1 is MNHEY and CDR2 is SMNVEV (reference sequence). V lost 6 bases, J lost 5 bases, and 9 bases lay in between. The CDR3 DNA sequence: TGTGCCAGCAGCCCCGGTCGAGATACGCAGTATTTT. This gives the protein CASSPGRDTQYF.

V and J are TRBV14 and TRBJ2-2; D remains ambiguous. Germline CDR1 reads SGHDN; CDR2 reads FVKESK. This CDR3 has 19 amino acids. V was trimmed by 2 bases and J by 1 base, leaving 20 bases between them. The CDR3 loop is CASSQRRLGADRNTGELFF. CDR3 nucleotides: TGTGCCAGCAGCCAAAGAAGGTTGGGCGCTGACCGGAACACCGGGGAGCTGTTTTTT.

The rearrangement joins TRBV6-1 to TRBJ2-2, with D unresolved. The V end lost 3 bases, the J end lost 3 bases, and 8 bases lay between the germline ends. CDR1 is MNHNS, CDR2 SASEGT, per germline. This CDR3 is 14 amino acids long. CDR3 in DNA: TGTGCCAGCAGTGAGGCCACCGACACCGGGGAGCTGTTTTTT. Translated: CASSEATDTGELFF.